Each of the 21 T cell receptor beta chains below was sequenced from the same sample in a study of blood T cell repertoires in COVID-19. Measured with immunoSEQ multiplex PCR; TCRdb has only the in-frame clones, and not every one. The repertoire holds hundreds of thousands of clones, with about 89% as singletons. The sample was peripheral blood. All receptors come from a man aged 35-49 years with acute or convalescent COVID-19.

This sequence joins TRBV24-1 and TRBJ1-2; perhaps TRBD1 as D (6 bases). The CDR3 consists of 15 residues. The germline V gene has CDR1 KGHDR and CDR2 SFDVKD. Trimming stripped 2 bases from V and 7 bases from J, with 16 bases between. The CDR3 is CATSDSGRGIGGYTF. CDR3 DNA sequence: TGTGCCACCAGTGATTCTGGCAGGGGCATAGGTGGCTACACCTTC.

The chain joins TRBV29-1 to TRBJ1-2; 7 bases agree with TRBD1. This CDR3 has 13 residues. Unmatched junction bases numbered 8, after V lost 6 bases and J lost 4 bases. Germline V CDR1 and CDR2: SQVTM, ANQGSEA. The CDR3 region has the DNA TGCAGCGTCGCTGACAGGGCAAGCTATGGCTACACCTTC. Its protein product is CSVADRASYGYTF.

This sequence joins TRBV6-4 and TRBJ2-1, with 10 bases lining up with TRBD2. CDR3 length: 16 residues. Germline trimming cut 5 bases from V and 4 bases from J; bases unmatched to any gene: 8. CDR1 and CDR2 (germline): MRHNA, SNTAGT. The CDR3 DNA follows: TGTGCCAGCAGTCTGGAAGCTAGCGGGGGTTACAATGAGCAGTTCTTC. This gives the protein CASSLEASGGYNEQFF.

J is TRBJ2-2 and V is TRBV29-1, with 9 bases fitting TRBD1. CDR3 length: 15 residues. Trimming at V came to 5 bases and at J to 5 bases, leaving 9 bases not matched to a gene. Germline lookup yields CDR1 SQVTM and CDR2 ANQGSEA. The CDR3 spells CSVYPLGQGTGELFF. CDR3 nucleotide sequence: TGCAGCGTTTACCCCCTAGGACAGGGGACCGGGGAGCTGTTTTTT.

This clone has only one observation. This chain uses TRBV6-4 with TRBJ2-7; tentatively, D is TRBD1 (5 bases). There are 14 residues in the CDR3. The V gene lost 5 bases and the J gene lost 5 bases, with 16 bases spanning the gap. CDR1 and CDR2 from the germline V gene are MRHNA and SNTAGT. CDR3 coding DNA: TGTGCCAGCAGTTCGCCAGGGTCCCAGCACGAGCAGTACTTC. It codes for CASSSPGSQHEQYF.

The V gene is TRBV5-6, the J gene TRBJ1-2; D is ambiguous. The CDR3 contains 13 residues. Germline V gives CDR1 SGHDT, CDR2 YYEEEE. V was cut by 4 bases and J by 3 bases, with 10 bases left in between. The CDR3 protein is CASSPGPDYGYTF. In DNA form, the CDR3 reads TGTGCCAGCAGCCCAGGCCCGGACTATGGCTACACCTTC.

In nucleotides, the CDR3 is TGTGCCAGCAACTTCGAGCGGGGGGCCTACAATGAGCAGTTCTTC. This translates into CASNFERGAYNEQFF. The rearrangement joins TRBV7-8 to TRBJ2-1; 9 nucleotides line up with TRBD2. This CDR3 spans 15 amino acids. In germline, CDR1 is SGHVS, CDR2 FQNEAQ. After removal of 7 bases from V and 2 bases from J, the junction contained 6 bases not matched to a gene. Using reference TRBV7-8 and TRBJ2-1 for the parts outside the CDR3, the full variable domain is GAGVSQSPRYKVAKRGQDVALRCDPISGHVSLFWYQQALGQGPEFLTYFQNEAQLDKSGLPSDRFFAERPEGSVSTLKIQRTQQEDSAVYLCASNFERGAYNEQFFGPGTRLTVL.

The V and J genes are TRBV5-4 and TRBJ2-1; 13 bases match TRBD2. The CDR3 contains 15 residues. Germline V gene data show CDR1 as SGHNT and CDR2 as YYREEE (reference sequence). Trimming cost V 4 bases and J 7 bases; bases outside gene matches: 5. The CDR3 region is CASSTPGLAGNEQFF. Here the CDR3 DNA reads TGTGCCAGCAGCACACCGGGACTAGCGGGGAATGAGCAGTTCTTC.

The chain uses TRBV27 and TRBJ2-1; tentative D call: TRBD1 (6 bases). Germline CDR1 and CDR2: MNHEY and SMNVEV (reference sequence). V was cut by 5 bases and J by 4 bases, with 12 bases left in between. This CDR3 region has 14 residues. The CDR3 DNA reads TGTGCCAGCAGTGCCGGGACACCATACAATGAGCAGTTCTTC. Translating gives CASSAGTPYNEQFF.

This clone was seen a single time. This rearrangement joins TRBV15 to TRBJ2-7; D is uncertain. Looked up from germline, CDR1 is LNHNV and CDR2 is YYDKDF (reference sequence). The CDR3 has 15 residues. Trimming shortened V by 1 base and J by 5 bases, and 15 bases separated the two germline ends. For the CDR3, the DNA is TGTGCCACCAGCAGAGCTTACGAGGAAATGCACGAGCAGTACTTC. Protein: CATSRAYEEMHEQYF.

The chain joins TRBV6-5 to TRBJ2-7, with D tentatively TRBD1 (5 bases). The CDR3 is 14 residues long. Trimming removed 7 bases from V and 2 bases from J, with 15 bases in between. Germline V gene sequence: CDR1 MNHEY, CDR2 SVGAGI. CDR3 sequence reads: CASKGQASTYEQYF. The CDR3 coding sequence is TGTGCCAGCAAAGGACAAGCCTCTACCTACGAGCAGTACTTC.

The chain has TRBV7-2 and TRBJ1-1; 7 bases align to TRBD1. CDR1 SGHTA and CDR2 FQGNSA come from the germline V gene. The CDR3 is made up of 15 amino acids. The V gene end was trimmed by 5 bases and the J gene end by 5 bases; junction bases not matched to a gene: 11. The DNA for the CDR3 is TGTGCCAGCAGCCCCCGGCAGACAGGGTTGACTGAAGCTTTCTTT. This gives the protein CASSPRQTGLTEAFF.

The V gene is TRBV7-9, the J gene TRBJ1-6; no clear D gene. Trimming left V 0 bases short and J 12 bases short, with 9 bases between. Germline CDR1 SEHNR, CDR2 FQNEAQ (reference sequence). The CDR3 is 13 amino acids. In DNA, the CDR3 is TGTGCCAGCAGCTTAGCGGAGGCCGGACCCCTCCACTTT. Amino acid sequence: CASSLAEAGPLHF.

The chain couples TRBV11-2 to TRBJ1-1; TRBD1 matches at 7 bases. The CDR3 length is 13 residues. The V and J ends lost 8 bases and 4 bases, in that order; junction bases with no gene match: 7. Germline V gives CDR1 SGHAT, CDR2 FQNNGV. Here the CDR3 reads CASATGSGTEAFF. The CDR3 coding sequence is TGTGCCAGCGCGACAGGGTCTGGCACTGAAGCTTTCTTT. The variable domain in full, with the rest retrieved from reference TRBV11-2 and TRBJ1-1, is EAGVAQSPRYKIIEKRQSVAFWCNPISGHATLYWYQQILGQGPKLLIQFQNNGVVDDSQLPKDRFSAERLKGVDSTLKIQPAKLEDSAVYLCASATGSGTEAFFGQGTRLTVV.

The CDR3 DNA reads as TGTGCCAGCAGCGCGGGATCATTCTCCTACGAGCAGTACTTC. Residues: CASSAGSFSYEQYF. V and J are TRBV9 and TRBJ2-7; D possibly corresponds to TRBD2 (5 bases). There are 14 residues in the CDR3. Per germline, CDR1 SGDLS and CDR2 YYNGEE. V was shortened by 3 bases and J by 0 bases, with 10 bases between the two germline ends.

The CDR3 here is CASSYSSYNSPLHF. The CDR3 region has the DNA TGTGCCAGCAGTTATAGCTCCTATAATTCACCCCTCCACTTT. The chain carries TRBV6-1 and TRBJ1-6; D remains ambiguous. The CDR3 totals 14 residues. CDR1 and CDR2 from the germline V gene are MNHNS and SASEGT. Trimming pared 5 bases from V and 0 bases from J, leaving 5 bases between.

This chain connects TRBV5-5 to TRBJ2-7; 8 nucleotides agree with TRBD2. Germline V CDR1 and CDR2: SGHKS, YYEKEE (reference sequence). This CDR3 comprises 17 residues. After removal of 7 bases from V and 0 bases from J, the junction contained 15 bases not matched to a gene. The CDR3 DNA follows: TGTGCCAGCGGGGGGAGATTAGCGGGGTTTTTCTCCTACGAGCAGTACTTC. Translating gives CASGGRLAGFFSYEQYF.

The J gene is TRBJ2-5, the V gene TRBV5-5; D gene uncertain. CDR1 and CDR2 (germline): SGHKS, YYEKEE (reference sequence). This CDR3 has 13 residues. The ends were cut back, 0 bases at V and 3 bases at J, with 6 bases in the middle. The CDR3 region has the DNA TGTGCCAGCAGCTTGGGGGCAGAAGAGACCCAGTACTTC. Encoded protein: CASSLGAEETQYF.

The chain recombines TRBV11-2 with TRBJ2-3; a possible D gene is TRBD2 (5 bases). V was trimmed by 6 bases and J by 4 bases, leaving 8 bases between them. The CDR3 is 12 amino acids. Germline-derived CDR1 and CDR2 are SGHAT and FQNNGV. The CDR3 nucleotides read TGTGCCAGCAGTCGGGGAGCAGATACGCAGTATTTT. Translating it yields CASSRGADTQYF.

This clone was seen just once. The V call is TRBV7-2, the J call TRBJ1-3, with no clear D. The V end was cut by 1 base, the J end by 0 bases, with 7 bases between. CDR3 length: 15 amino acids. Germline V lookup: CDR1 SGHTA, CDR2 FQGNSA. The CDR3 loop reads CASSLGESSGNTIYF. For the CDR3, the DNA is TGTGCCAGCAGCTTAGGCGAGAGCTCTGGAAACACCATATATTTT.

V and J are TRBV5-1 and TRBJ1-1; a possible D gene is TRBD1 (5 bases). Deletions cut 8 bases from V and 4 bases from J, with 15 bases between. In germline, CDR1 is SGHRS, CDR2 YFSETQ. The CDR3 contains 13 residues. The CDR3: CASKTVPGTEAFF. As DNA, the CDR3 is TGCGCCAGTAAGACAGTGCCTGGCACTGAAGCTTTCTTT.